A single sample gave rise to the 31 T cell receptor beta chains below, sequenced in a study of cytomegalovirus exposure and HLA in healthy donors. Primers included in the PCR were 60 Vbeta and 13 Jbeta primers. Data came from immunoSEQ multiplex PCR; TCRdb stores just in-frame clones and leaves some out. The sample records 100,000 or so clones, 60% to 80% being singletons. Sequenced material: PBMCs. The receptors come from a woman between 18 and 30 years old in good health and CMV-seropositive.

This clone has a handful of counts. CDR3 region: CASSVGLAGAQETQYF. The DNA of the CDR3 is TGCGCCAGCAGCGTGGGACTAGCGGGGGCCCAAGAGACCCAGTACTTC. The chain employs TRBV4-1 and TRBJ2-5; TRBD2 agrees at 14 bases. The germline V gene encodes CDR1 MGHRA and CDR2 YSYEKL. The CDR3 extends over 16 amino acids. After removal of 5 bases from V and 1 base from J, the junction contained 3 bases not matched to a gene.

Details on this clone: This CDR3 is also generated by other DNA sequences in the sample. V usage is TRBV28 and J usage is TRBJ2-5, with D possibly being TRBD2 (5 bases). The DNA matches TRBJ2-7 better at its end, which makes the J call doubtful. Germline V gives CDR1 MDHEN, CDR2 SYDVKM. The CDR3 runs to 13 residues. The chain's CDR3 is CASKRTGTYEQYF. CDR3 in DNA: TGTGCCAGCAAACGGACGGGAACCTACGAGCAGTACTTC.

The chain employs TRBV15 and TRBJ2-1; TRBD2 is a possible D gene (6 bases). The CDR3 is made up of 16 amino acids. Trimming shortened V by 3 bases and J by 8 bases, and 20 bases separated the two germline ends. Germline values: CDR1 LNHNV, CDR2 YYDKDF (reference sequence). The CDR3, as DNA: TGTGCCACCAGCAGCCCCGGAGGAGGGATGGTCGATGAGCAGTTCTTC. Its translation is CATSSPGGGMVDEQFF.

The V and J genes are TRBV28 and TRBJ2-5; 8 bases agree with TRBD2. CDR1 is MDHEN and CDR2 is SYDVKM in the germline V gene. This CDR3 is 16 amino acids long. Trimming at V came to 8 bases and at J to 4 bases, leaving 15 bases not matched to a gene. Here the CDR3 reads CASSPRGGPMRETQYF. CDR3 DNA: TGTGCCAGCTCCCCCCGGGGGGGGCCAATGAGAGAGACCCAGTACTTC.

V is TRBV7-6 and J is TRBJ2-1, with no clear D. Germline values: CDR1 SGHVS, CDR2 FNYEAQ. The V end was cut by 4 bases, the J end by 6 bases, with 10 bases between. The CDR3 has 13 residues. The CDR3 is CASSSTVGNEQFF. The CDR3 bases are TGTGCCAGCAGCTCCACGGTCGGCAATGAGCAGTTCTTC. Drawing the rest from reference TRBV7-6 and TRBJ2-1, the complete variable domain is GAGVSQSPRYKVTKRGQDVALRCDPISGHVSLYWYRQALGQGPEFLTYFNYEAQQDKSGLPNDRFSAERPEGSISTLTIQRTEQRDSAMYRCASSSTVGNEQFFGPGTRLTVL.

The chain couples TRBV5-1 to TRBJ1-1, with a weak D call TRBD1 (6 bases). Deletions cut 0 bases from V and 6 bases from J, with 15 bases between. This CDR3 comprises 15 residues. CDR1 and CDR2 from the germline V gene are SGHRS and YFSETQ. The DNA for the CDR3 is TGCGCCAGCAGCTTGGAGGCAGGGGTAGTCGCTGAAGCTTTCTTT. Its protein is CASSLEAGVVAEAFF.

V and J are TRBV28 and TRBJ1-1, with 7 positions matching TRBD1. Germline CDR1 MDHEN, CDR2 SYDVKM. This CDR3 has 14 residues. The ends lost 5 bases at V and 1 base at J; junction bases unmatched: 4. Here the CDR3 reads CASSTGQTNTEAFF. The CDR3 coding sequence is TGTGCCAGCAGTACGGGACAGACGAACACTGAAGCTTTCTTT.

The chain carries TRBV6-6 and TRBJ2-1; TRBD2 matches 10 bases. V was clipped by 6 bases and J by 5 bases; unmatched bases: 10. Germline CDR1 MNHNY, CDR2 SVGAGI (reference sequence). There are 16 residues in the CDR3. In DNA form, the CDR3 reads TGTGCCAGCAGCCCCCTCGGGACTAGCGCAAACAATGAGCAGTTCTTC. Residues: CASSPLGTSANNEQFF.

CDR3 nucleotides: TGTGCCAGCAGTGCACCGGTAGGGGGCTACGAGCAGTACTTC. It yields the protein CASSAPVGGYEQYF. The chain is built from TRBV28 and TRBJ2-7; the D gene is possibly TRBD1 (6 bases). The CDR3 extends over 14 amino acids. Trimming left V 5 bases short and J 3 bases short, with 14 bases between. Germline CDR1 and CDR2: MDHEN and SYDVKM.

The chain couples TRBV30 to TRBJ2-3; TRBD2 aligns across 11 bases. CDR3 length: 15 amino acids. CDR1 and CDR2 from the germline V gene are GTSNPN and SVGIG (reference sequence). After removal of 1 base from V and 5 bases from J, the junction contained 5 bases not matched to a gene. Here the CDR3 reads CAWSATSGRGDTQYF. CDR3 nucleotide sequence: TGTGCCTGGAGTGCAACTAGCGGGAGAGGAGATACGCAGTATTTT.

The rearrangement joins TRBV7-6 to TRBJ2-3; 7 nucleotides align to TRBD2. CDR3 length equals 13 residues. J lost 6 bases, V lost 4 bases, and 4 bases had no gene match. Germline CDR1 SGHVS, CDR2 FNYEAQ. CDR3 DNA sequence: TGTGCCAGCAGCTCGCGGGAGTTTGATACGCAGTATTTT. This codes for CASSSREFDTQYF.

The chain combines TRBV10-3 with TRBJ2-1; no definite D call. The CDR3 spans 17 residues. Germline lookup yields CDR1 ENHRY and CDR2 SYGVKD. V lost 6 bases and J 5 bases, leaving 23 bases between the germline ends. The CDR3 sequence is CAISRKIFAELNNEQFF. The CDR3 DNA sequence: TGTGCCATCAGCCGCAAGATATTCGCGGAGCTGAACAATGAGCAGTTCTTC.

This clone came up once. The chain has TRBV6-4 and TRBJ1-5, with 11 bases that match TRBD1. Trimming cost V 4 bases and J 3 bases; bases outside gene matches: 8. Looked up from germline, CDR1 is MRHNA and CDR2 is SNTAGT. The CDR3 runs to 17 residues. The CDR3 DNA sequence: TGTGCCAGCAGTGGCCCTCGGGACAGGGGGATCAATCAGCCCCAGCATTTT. It specifies CASSGPRDRGINQPQHF.

The chain joins TRBV27 to TRBJ2-2; 13 bases are a match to TRBD2. The J segment lost 5 bases and the V segment lost 6 bases, leaving 9 bases of the junction unmatched. CDR1 MNHEY and CDR2 SMNVEV come from the germline V gene (reference sequence). The CDR3 extends over 17 amino acids. CDR3 coding DNA: TGTGCCAGCAGGGACACTAGCGGGAGGGATGAAACCGGGGAGCTGTTTTTT. Its protein is CASRDTSGRDETGELFF.

As concerns this clone: One end of the junction varies from germline; a read error may be responsible. The chain employs TRBV28 and TRBJ1-1; D is perhaps TRBD1 (5 bases). The CDR3 runs 12 residues. Germline lookup yields CDR1 MDHEN and CDR2 SYDVKM. CDR3 in DNA: TGTGCCAGCAGCTCAGGGCCGAACAGTAGGATCTTT. It encodes CASSSGPNSRIF.

V is TRBV19 and J is TRBJ1-3; D possibly corresponds to TRBD1 (5 bases). V was shortened by 6 bases and J by 0 bases, with 12 bases between the two germline ends. CDR3 length: 15 amino acids. The germline gives CDR1 LNHDA, CDR2 SQIVND (reference sequence). The DNA of the CDR3 is TGTGCCAGTAGCAAGGACACGGCCTCTGGAAACACCATATATTTT. Translation: CASSKDTASGNTIYF.

The chain carries TRBV5-1 and TRBJ2-5; 12 bases match TRBD1. Germline V gene data show CDR1 as SGHRS and CDR2 as YFSETQ. The length of the CDR3 is 14 residues. V lost 4 bases to trimming and J lost 11 bases; unmatched junction nucleotides: 9. CDR3 region: CASSTGTGGWEQYF. The CDR3 DNA reads as TGCGCCAGCAGCACCGGGACAGGGGGCTGGGAGCAGTACTTC.

This clone was seen more than once but under ten times. The rearrangement joins TRBV2 to TRBJ1-4, with unresolved D. CDR3 length equals 11 residues. Trimming took off 7 bases at V and 7 bases at J, with 7 bases between the two ends. Germline CDR1 SNHLY, CDR2 FYNNEI. CDR3 region: CASTELEKLFF. For the CDR3, the DNA is TGTGCCAGCACCGAACTTGAAAAACTGTTTTTT.

This clone was detected a few times. The chain combines TRBV13 with TRBJ2-3; maybe TRBD2 (7 bases). The length of the CDR3 is 17 residues. Germline V CDR1 and CDR2: PRHDT, FYEKMQ (reference sequence). V shed 5 bases and J shed 2 bases, with 20 bases lying between them. CDR3 sequence reads: CASSGGGWERDTDTQYF. CDR3 DNA sequence: TGTGCCAGCAGCGGAGGGGGGTGGGAGCGGGACACAGATACGCAGTATTTT.

The chain employs TRBV7-8 and TRBJ1-1; the match to TRBD1 covers 12 bases. J lost 2 bases, V lost 5 bases, and 3 bases had no gene match. The CDR3 is made up of 15 amino acids. The germline gives CDR1 SGHVS, CDR2 FQNEAQ. CDR3 region: CASSLGTGGNTEAFF. The CDR3 DNA reads as TGTGCCAGCAGCCTTGGGACAGGGGGCAACACTGAAGCTTTCTTT.

This sequence joins TRBV5-4 and TRBJ2-7; TRBD2 aligns across 7 bases. Per germline, CDR1 SGHNT and CDR2 YYREEE (reference sequence). The CDR3 runs 15 residues. The trim removed 0 bases at V and 5 bases at J, leaving 8 bases unmatched. The CDR3 sequence is CASSLGAGLKDEQYF. CDR3 coding DNA: TGTGCCAGCAGCTTGGGAGCGGGACTGAAGGACGAGCAGTACTTC. The variable domain in full, with the rest retrieved from reference TRBV5-4 and TRBJ2-7, is ETGVTQSPTHLIKTRGQQVTLRCSSQSGHNTVSWYQQALGQGPQFIFQYYREEENGRGNFPPRFSGLQFPNYSSELNVNALELDDSALYLCASSLGAGLKDEQYFGPGTRLTVT.

This clone appeared once. This rearrangement joins TRBV28 to TRBJ2-3; TRBD2 agrees at 8 bases. The J segment lost 4 bases and the V segment lost 5 bases, leaving 8 bases of the junction unmatched. This CDR3 is built from 15 residues. Germline CDR1 and CDR2: MDHEN and SYDVKM. The chain's CDR3 is CASSAPLAGPDTQYF. The CDR3 coding sequence is TGTGCCAGCAGTGCCCCATTAGCGGGACCAGATACGCAGTATTTT.

The V and J genes are TRBV6-4 and TRBJ2-3; 7 bases match TRBD2. Looked up from germline, CDR1 is MRHNA and CDR2 is SNTAGT. CDR3 length: 13 amino acids. V lost 3 bases and J lost 6; bases outside the gene matches: 3. CDR3 residues: CASSEREYDTQYF. The CDR3 nucleotides read TGTGCCAGCAGTGAGCGGGAGTACGATACGCAGTATTTT.

The chain has TRBV28 and TRBJ2-2, with 8 bases fitting TRBD2. The CDR3 contains 15 residues. V lost 10 bases, J lost 4 bases, and 11 bases stayed unmatched. CDR1 is MDHEN, CDR2 SYDVKM, per germline. CDR3 sequence: CATNRGGRSTGELFF. The CDR3 nucleotides are TGTGCCACCAATAGGGGCGGGAGGAGCACCGGGGAGCTGTTTTTT.

The rearrangement joins TRBV15 to TRBJ2-3; TRBD2 matches at 8 bases. V was clipped by 0 bases and J by 3 bases; unmatched bases: 8. The CDR3 contains 17 residues. The germline gives CDR1 LNHNV, CDR2 YYDKDF (reference sequence). The CDR3 sequence: CATSRDLGGGRTDTQYF. In DNA form, the CDR3 reads TGTGCCACCAGCAGAGATCTTGGCGGGGGGCGGACAGATACGCAGTATTTT. Variable domain in full (rest from reference TRBV15 and TRBJ2-3): DAMVIQNPRYQVTQFGKPVTLSCSQTLNHNVMYWYQQKSSQAPKLLFHYYDKDFNNEADTPDNFQSRRPNTSFCFLDIRSPGLGDTAMYLCATSRDLGGGRTDTQYFGPGTRLTVL.

The chain couples TRBV5-6 to TRBJ2-1, with 10 bases aligning to TRBD2. There are 16 residues in the CDR3. Unmatched junction bases numbered 8, after V lost 1 base and J lost 7 bases. Germline lookup yields CDR1 SGHDT and CDR2 YYEEEE. In DNA, the CDR3 is TGTGCCAGCAGCTTGTATACCGGACTAGCGGAAAATGAGCAGTTCTTC. Protein product: CASSLYTGLAENEQFF.

This clone occurred a few times. The chain links TRBV9 to TRBJ2-3, with 7 nucleotides matching TRBD2. The CDR3 extends over 16 amino acids. Germline V gene data show CDR1 as SGDLS and CDR2 as YYNGEE. The V segment lost 1 base and the J segment 4 bases; nucleotides outside the gene matches: 9. This CDR3 is CASSVIGAGAADTQYF. In DNA form, the CDR3 reads TGTGCCAGCAGCGTAATCGGCGCGGGAGCGGCAGATACGCAGTATTTT.

CDR3 DNA: TGTGCCAGCAGTTACCCTTCGGGGGGGGCGCAAAGTGGCTACACCTTC. It yields the protein CASSYPSGGAQSGYTF. V gene TRBV6-6 combines with J gene TRBJ1-2; possibly TRBD1 for D (6 bases). The CDR3 totals 16 residues. Germline V gene sequence: CDR1 MNHNY, CDR2 SVGAGI (reference sequence). Between the trimmed V and J ends, which lost 2 bases and 7 bases, there was a span of 20 bases.

This clone has more than one count but fewer than ten. The rearrangement joins TRBV27 to TRBJ2-6; no clear D gene. This CDR3 comprises 14 residues. Trimming removed 4 bases at V and 2 bases at J, with 6 bases between. Germline CDR1 and CDR2: MNHEY and SMNVEV (reference sequence). CDR3 DNA: TGTGCCAGCAGTTCTCGGGCTGGGGCCAACGTCCTGACTTTC. This sequence encodes CASSSRAGANVLTF.

The V call is TRBV7-2, the J call TRBJ2-1; 11 nucleotides agree with TRBD2. The CDR3 spans 15 residues. V trimming: 5 bases; J trimming: 2 bases; junction bases outside the gene matches: 2. Germline V gene sequence: CDR1 SGHTA, CDR2 FQGNSA. CDR3 residues: CASSVLAGAYNEQFF. CDR3 DNA sequence: TGTGCCAGCAGCGTACTAGCGGGAGCCTACAATGAGCAGTTCTTC.

The chain couples TRBV9 to TRBJ2-7; possibly TRBD1 for D (5 bases). The germline V and J ends were trimmed by 2 bases and 3 bases, with 15 bases remaining between them. CDR1 and CDR2 from the germline V gene are SGDLS and YYNGEE. The CDR3 consists of 15 residues. CDR3 in DNA: TGTGCCAGCAGCGTTGGGCTGGACATCCTCTACGAGCAGTACTTC. This sequence encodes CASSVGLDILYEQYF.